This T cell receptor (beta chain) was observed in a study of control samples from healthy donors and cancer patients. The CDR3 has 14 residues. V was cut by 1 base and J by 10 bases, with 14 bases left in between. Per the germline V gene, CDR1 is MGHRA and CDR2 is YSYEKL. The data were produced by immunoSEQ multiplex PCR, yet TCRdb's version contains in-frame clones alone and is incomplete. Among around 64,000 clones listed, around 90% were seen once. This TCR was recovered from a man aged 60-69 years with colorectal cancer. Source material: PBMCs. The chain uses TRBV4-1 and TRBJ2-4, with D perhaps TRBD2 (6 bases). The chain's CDR3 is CASSQVLSGGIQYF. CDR3 in DNA: TGCGCCAGCAGCCAAGTCCTCTCCGGGGGAATTCAGTACTTC.